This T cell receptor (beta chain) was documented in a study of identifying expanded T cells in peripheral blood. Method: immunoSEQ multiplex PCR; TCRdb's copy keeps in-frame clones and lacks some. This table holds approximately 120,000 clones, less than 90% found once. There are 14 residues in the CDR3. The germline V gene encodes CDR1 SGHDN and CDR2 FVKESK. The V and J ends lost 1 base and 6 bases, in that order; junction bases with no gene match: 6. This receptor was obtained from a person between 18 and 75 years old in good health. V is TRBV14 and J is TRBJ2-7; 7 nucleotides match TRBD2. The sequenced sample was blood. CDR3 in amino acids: CASSQAWGGGEQYF. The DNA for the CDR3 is TGTGCCAGCAGCCAAGCTTGGGGGGGAGGCGAGCAGTACTTC.